This TCR beta chain derives from a study of cytomegalovirus exposure and HLA in healthy donors. Germline CDR1 SGHRS, CDR2 YFSETQ. This CDR3 comprises 16 residues. Trimming at V came to 4 bases and at J to 2 bases, leaving 11 bases not matched to a gene. Amplification used 60 Vbeta primers and 13 Jbeta primers. Clones were read by immunoSEQ multiplex PCR, and TCRdb kept only the in-frame ones, dropping some. This table has approximately 84,000 clones, under 80% appearing once. Sequencing input: PBMCs. The rearrangement joins TRBV5-1 to TRBJ2-7, with 8 bases aligning to TRBD1. The receptor comes from a man aged 35 to 55 in good health and CMV-seropositive. CDR3 in amino acids: CASSPLGQGFPYEQYF. The CDR3 DNA follows: TGCGCCAGCAGCCCGCTTGGACAGGGTTTTCCCTACGAGCAGTACTTC.